The 9 T cell receptor beta chains given below trace back to one sample, sequenced in a study of technical replicates of blood from a few donors. Clones were read by immunoSEQ multiplex PCR, and TCRdb kept only the in-frame ones, dropping some. The data show tens of thousands of clones, approximately 97% seen once. Sequenced material: T cells isolated from PBMCs. The receptors originated from a human donor in good health.

This chain connects TRBV10-1 to TRBJ2-3; D gene ambiguous. The germline V gene has CDR1 WNHNN and CDR2 SYGVQD (reference sequence). CDR3 length equals 13 residues. Between the trimmed V and J ends, which lost 0 bases and 5 bases, there was a span of 6 bases. The CDR3: CASSESTLDTQYF. The CDR3 DNA sequence: TGCGCCAGCAGTGAGTCGACTCTAGATACGCAGTATTTT.

The CDR3 DNA sequence: TGTGCCAGCCGCCCCGGGACAGAAAGACAAGAGACCCAGTACTTC. The encoded protein is CASRPGTERQETQYF. The chain recombines TRBV6-5 with TRBJ2-5, with TRBD1 matching 7 bases. V dropped 8 bases and J dropped 2; count of bases not matched to a gene: 11. Germline-derived CDR1 and CDR2 are MNHEY and SVGAGI. This CDR3 has 15 residues.

The chain carries TRBV5-1 and TRBJ1-4; TRBD1 matches 7 bases. Germline V gene sequence: CDR1 SGHRS, CDR2 YFSETQ. J was trimmed by 7 bases and V by 0 bases; bases with no gene match: 9. This CDR3 spans 16 amino acids. This CDR3 reads CASSLGGQTSIEKLFF. The CDR3 DNA sequence: TGCGCCAGCAGCTTGGGGGGACAGACGAGCATTGAAAAACTGTTTTTT.

The V and J genes are TRBV25-1 and TRBJ1-2; D perhaps matches TRBD1 (6 bases). The germline gives CDR1 MGHDK, CDR2 SYGVNS. Trimming took 7 bases from V and 7 from J, leaving 10 bases between them. The CDR3 consists of 11 residues. The CDR3 DNA is TGTGCCAGCACGGGGGGCAGTGGCTACACCTTC. Its translation is CASTGGSGYTF.

The rearrangement uses TRBV7-9 and TRBJ1-5, with 9 bases aligning to TRBD1. Losses at the gene ends were 4 bases for V and 2 bases for J; bases not matched to a gene: 6. The CDR3 consists of 16 residues. Germline values: CDR1 SEHNR, CDR2 FQNEAQ (reference sequence). The CDR3 DNA follows: TGTGCCAGCAGCTGGGGACAGGGTCAGGGCAATCAGCCCCAGCATTTT. The encoded protein is CASSWGQGQGNQPQHF.

This chain uses TRBV9 with TRBJ2-3; weak D call: TRBD1 (6 bases). From germline, CDR1 is SGDLS and CDR2 YYNGEE. V lost 7 bases to trimming and J lost 8 bases, with 17 bases between them. The CDR3 totals 13 residues. DNA for the CDR3: TGTGCCAGCGCGGGTCAGACACAGGGTACGCAGTATTTT. Protein product: CASAGQTQGTQYF. The full variable domain, its missing parts supplied by reference TRBV9 and TRBJ2-3, is DSGVTQTPKHLITATGQRVTLRCSPRSGDLSVYWYQQSLDQGLQFLIQYYNGEERAKGNILERFSAQQFPDLHSELNLSSLELGDSALYFCASAGQTQGTQYFGPGTRLTVL.

This chain links TRBV6-5 with TRBJ2-7; possibly TRBD1 for D (6 bases). The V end lost 5 bases, the J end lost 6 bases, and 20 bases lay between the germline ends. Germline V CDR1 and CDR2: MNHEY, SVGAGI. The CDR3 contains 15 residues. CDR3 DNA: TGTGCCAGCAGTCCCGAGAATCACAGGGCCGGCGAGCAGTACTTC. This codes for CASSPENHRAGEQYF.

This chain joins TRBV6-5 and TRBJ1-4; D ambiguous. Germline V gives CDR1 MNHEY, CDR2 SVGAGI. V was shortened by 6 bases and J by 4 bases, with 9 bases between the two germline ends. CDR3 size: 13 residues. The CDR3 spells CASSTSFNEKLFF. Written as DNA, the CDR3 is TGTGCCAGCAGCACGAGTTTTAATGAAAAACTGTTTTTT.

This clone appeared once. Other DNA sequences in this sample translate to the same CDR3. The chain carries TRBV5-1 and TRBJ2-7; D is undetermined. Germline V gene lookup returns CDR1 SGHRS and CDR2 YFSETQ. The CDR3 runs 14 residues. Trimming took 3 bases from V and 0 from J, leaving 10 bases between them. The CDR3 DNA is TGCGCCAGCAGCTCGGGTGGTCTCTCCTACGAGCAGTACTTC. Protein sequence: CASSSGGLSYEQYF.